What follows is one TCR beta chain and its context. Its specificity is not known. The source of the sample is a study of T cell responses to AZD1222 COVID-19 vaccine. Profiled with immunoSEQ multiplex PCR; TCRdb holds only in-frame clones, not every one. The sample records 150,000 to 200,000 clones, roughly 88% being singletons. Germline CDR1 is LNHDA and CDR2 is SQIVND (reference sequence). V dropped 2 bases and J dropped 8 bases, with 12 bases sitting between them. The CDR3 contains 13 residues. The study's findings and limits: Spike-wide vaccine-associated CD4 TCRs dominated at 160-218 and 743-854.

V gene TRBV19 combines with J gene TRBJ1-2, with a weak D call TRBD1 (5 bases). The sequencing used peripheral blood, collected 28 days after the second AZD1222 dose. The sequence was collected from an adult who received the AZD1222 COVID-19 vaccine. The DNA of the CDR3 is TGTGCCAGTAGTATATCGGGACGAAGAGGCTACACCTTC. The encoded protein is CASSISGRRGYTF.